The 3 T cell receptor beta chains reported below all come from one sample, sequenced in a study of Ad26.COV2.S vaccination and SARS-CoV-2 variants. Measured with immunoSEQ multiplex PCR; TCRdb has only the in-frame clones, and not every one. The sample includes about 680,000 clones, about 90% of them seen just once. Treatment noted: about 20 received Ad26.COV2.S at low or high dose, single or two shots; several received placebo; per-sample allocation not given. Day 63 following the first vaccine or placebo injection was when the samples were taken. The sample was peripheral blood, taken in a trial of Ad26.COV2.S vaccine versus placebo. Every receptor here comes from a person aged 18-60 years who received the Ad26.COV2.S COVID-19 vaccine or a placebo.

The chain is built from TRBV7-9 and TRBJ2-1; TRBD2 agrees at 8 bases. Germline assignment: CDR1 SEHNR and CDR2 FQNEAQ (reference sequence). The trim removed 0 bases at V and 15 bases at J, leaving 4 bases unmatched. This CDR3 spans 12 amino acids. The DNA for the CDR3 is TGTGCCAGCAGCTTAGCGACGGGGGGGATGTTCTTC. This sequence encodes CASSLATGGMFF.

This clone has a handful of counts. The V gene is TRBV10-2, the J gene TRBJ1-5, with D unclear. This CDR3 contains 15 residues. Trimming shortened V by 6 bases and J by 5 bases, and 17 bases separated the two germline ends. The germline gives CDR1 WSHSY, CDR2 SAAADI. CDR3 in DNA: TGCGCCAGCAGACCGGGCCCCGGGGTCGATCAGCCCCAGCATTTT. It encodes CASRPGPGVDQPQHF.

J is TRBJ2-5 and V is TRBV6-1; TRBD2 agrees at 13 bases. CDR3 length: 16 amino acids. V shed 4 bases and J 5 bases; nucleotides not matched to a gene: 7. Germline-derived CDR1 and CDR2 are MNHNS and SASEGT. CDR3 residues: CASSGTSGRSRETQYF. The CDR3 region has the DNA TGTGCCAGCAGTGGGACTAGCGGGAGATCAAGGGAGACCCAGTACTTC.